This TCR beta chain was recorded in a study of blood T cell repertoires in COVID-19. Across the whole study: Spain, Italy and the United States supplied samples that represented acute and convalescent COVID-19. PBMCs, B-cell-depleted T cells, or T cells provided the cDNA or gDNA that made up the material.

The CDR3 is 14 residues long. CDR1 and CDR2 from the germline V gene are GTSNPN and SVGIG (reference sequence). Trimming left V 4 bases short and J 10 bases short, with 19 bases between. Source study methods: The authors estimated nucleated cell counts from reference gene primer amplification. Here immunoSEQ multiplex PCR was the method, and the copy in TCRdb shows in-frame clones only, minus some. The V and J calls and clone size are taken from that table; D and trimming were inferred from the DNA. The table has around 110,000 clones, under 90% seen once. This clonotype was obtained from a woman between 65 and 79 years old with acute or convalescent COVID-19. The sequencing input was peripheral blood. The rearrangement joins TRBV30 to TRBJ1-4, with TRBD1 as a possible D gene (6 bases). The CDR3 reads CAWMESGGRRKLFF. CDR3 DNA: TGTGCCTGGATGGAGTCGGGGGGCCGGAGAAAACTGTTTTTT.